What follows describes a single T cell receptor beta chain. Its cognate antigen has yet to be identified. No per-base quality is available; no much larger clone lies one base away. This sample is drawn from a study of blood T cell repertoires in COVID-19 (dated by TCRdb to the early 2020s). As for the study more broadly: The collaborator samples originated in the United States, Italy and Spain and spanned the acute and convalescent phases of COVID-19. The prospective study material was composed of cDNA or gDNA derived from T cells, B-cell-depleted T cells, or PBMCs. Deeply sampled blood TCRbeta repertoires from subjects exposed to, actively infected with, or recovered from COVID-19 were included in the dataset. The repertoires were made available in a free public database intended to serve as a resource for research on the immune response to SARS-CoV-2. The samples were drawn from two sources: the first 160 participants of the ongoing ImmuneRACE study, and approximately 1,300 subjects contributed by 6 global collaborators. The sample metadata nearly always contained a de-identified subject ID, COVID-19 status, age in years and sex. Where available, HLA class I and class II types were taken from metadata supplied by the sample provider and were not determined by assay-based typing.

TCRbeta CDR3 regions were amplified from genomic DNA using the immunoSEQ Assay, a bias-controlled multiplex PCR. As for how the authors treated the data: The number of nucleated cells in each sample was estimated from the amplification of reference gene primers within the assay. To quantify the absolute abundance of each unique TCRbeta CDR3 rearrangement, sequence reads were collapsed and filtered. For each sample, productive Simpson clonality was calculated by taking the square root of Simpson's diversity index across productive rearrangements. The table was pulled from immuneACCESS by TCRdb, which kept in-frame rearrangements only. Such tables lose some clones; where checked, under half of the loss comes from unresolved V genes, and the rest has no known cause. That table supplies the V and J calls and clone size; D and trimming were determined from the DNA. In all, the sample holds under 200,000 clones, and approximately 88% of those were seen once. The ten largest clones take up less than 3% of the sample.

The paper as a whole reports these results and caveats: The quantity of clinical and demographic metadata differed by source and by participant and was supplied without curation.

CDR1 is given as MGHDK and CDR2 as SYGVNS, both from the germline V gene. The CDR3 runs 15 residues from the cysteine to the phenylalanine. The only DNA kept is the CDR3, 45 bases in frame from the first base. At the junction V is shortened by 2 bases and J by 5 bases; bases outside the gene matches: 8. Each collaborating institution followed its own protocols to collect whole blood in K2EDTA tubes. Collaborator samples were shipped for TCRbeta analysis as frozen whole blood, isolated PBMCs, or DNA extracted from either sample type. The TCR was taken from an older woman with acute or convalescent COVID-19. Input material: peripheral blood. The sequence is built from TRBV25-1 and TRBJ1-2; the central 7 bases match TRBD1. The CDR3 has the sequence CASSERETGSYGYTF. The base sequence is TGTGCCAGCAGTGAAAGGGAGACAGGGTCGTATGGCTACACCTTC.